The source of this T cell receptor beta chain is a study of CD8+CD57+ T cells in acquired aplastic anemia. To note about this clonotype: Its target is unknown.

The CDR3 has 18 residues. Germline V CDR1 and CDR2: MGHDK, SYGVNS. The V segment lost 6 bases and the J segment 5 bases; nucleotides outside the gene matches: 18. Individuals selected for sequencing had exhibited CD8+CD57+ cell expansion on flow cytometry. Every one of the patients had aplastic anemia (severe, acquired). All patients were therapy-naive when blood was sampled. Study-level points and caveats: Comparison of patients with controls identified almost 30 shared CD8+ CDR3 sequences.

The TCR beta profiling, which covered VDJ combination and CDR3 sequence, was carried out using genomic DNA as the template. One entry per CDR3 protein results from TCRdb running MiXCR on the reads. Of fewer than 250,000 distinct CDR3 sequences in the sample, approximately 50% were seen once. Sequencing was done on a sample of sorted CD4+, CD8+, or CD8+CD57+ T cells (not recorded which) from PBMCs. The gene calls are TRBV25-1 and TRBJ2-5; 10 bases align to TRBD2. The TCR originated in a human donor with aplastic anemia. CDR3 protein: CASRAWASGRQVGETQYF. CDR3 nucleotide sequence: TGTGCCAGCAGGGCATGGGCTAGCGGGAGACAAGTTGGGGAGACCCAGTACTTC.